This T cell receptor (beta chain) was recovered during a study of blood T cells in healthy people across ages. Every donor provided 9.5 to 10 milliliters of peripheral blood. At least 6.5 million PBMCs were isolated per sample. Each sample provided at least 5 micrograms of extracted total RNA. Findings and caveats of the study: A strong correlation was seen between TCR beta diversity and naive T cell percentage.

Through a sample-barcoded 5' primer and a J-beta primer mix, a second PCR was run for about 7 to 12 cycles. TCRdb re-called the 5' RACE reads through MiXCR, storing one row per CDR3 protein. The profile shows about 680,000 distinct CDR3 sequences, around 48% of them singletons. Trimming cost V 2 bases and J 7 bases, with 18 bases left between them. CDR1 is SQVTM, CDR2 ANQGSEA, per germline. The length of the CDR3 is 15 residues. Many counts were recorded for this clonotype. The antigen is undetermined. J is TRBJ2-1 and V is TRBV29-1; D may be TRBD2 (7 bases). The TCR sequence derives from a woman aged 60-75 years in good health. Sequencing input: blood. DNA for the CDR3: TGCAGCGTTGAAAGGGGGGCGGGAGCGGGTAATGAGCAGTTCTTC. This translates into CSVERGAGAGNEQFF.